This T cell receptor (beta chain) was retrieved from a study of T cells after somatic rescue of genetic block (dated by TCRdb to 2020 to 2021). Notes on the research overall: The study assessed how robust, over the long term, a T-cell system was when the system had developed through somatic rescue of a genetic block in T-cell development.

The method was the immunoSEQ multiplex PCR assay. TCRdb took over this immuneACCESS table, retaining in-frame rearrangements with V and J assigned. Such tables are incomplete; in checked studies, under half of the missing clones stem from an unresolved V gene, and the remainder is unexplained. A total of 65,000 to 70,000 clones appear in this sample, 90% to 95% of them only once. The ten top clones hold 2.5% to 3.5% of the sample. This clone was observed a single time. Its antigen remains unidentified. The input lacks base qualities; no much larger clone sits a single base away. CDR1 SGHVS and CDR2 FQNEAQ were looked up in the germline V gene. The V end gives up 2 bases and the J end 10 bases, leaving 10 bases in the junction not matched to a gene. The CDR3 contains 15 residues, cysteine and phenylalanine counted. The only DNA kept is the CDR3, 45 bases in frame from the first base.

The chain is assembled from TRBV7-8 and TRBJ2-1; 8 central nucleotides agree with TRBD1. Source material: peripheral blood mononuclear cells (PBMCs). This receptor was identified in a man aged 35-49 years. The CDR3 has the sequence CASSLWGRGQEEQFF. Read as DNA, the sequence is TGTGCCAGCAGCTTATGGGGCAGGGGGCAAGAGGAGCAGTTCTTC.